What follows is one T cell receptor (beta chain) and its context. What it recognizes is unknown. Healthy controls were blood donor buffy coats. Sequencing was performed with immunoSEQ multiplex PCR; in TCRdb, only in-frame clones are kept and a portion is missing. The sample lists roughly 30,000 clones; about three quarters were seen once. This sample stems from a study of STAT5B mutations in CD4+ large granular lymphocyte leukemia. Findings of the study overall: TRBV06-family usage was enriched in top patient clones (8/27) versus controls (2/35). Without HLA matching, higher CD4+ than CD8+ T-LGLL clonality could reflect small sample size. No patients shared main leukemic clonotypes, though roughly 27% appeared at low frequency elsewhere.

V dropped 4 bases and J dropped 2 bases, with 13 bases sitting between them. CDR1 and CDR2 (germline): MNHEY, SVGAGI. This CDR3 has 15 residues. The specimen was CD4+ T cells from blood buffy coats. The TCR comes from a human donor in good health. This rearrangement joins TRBV6-5 to TRBJ2-3; the D is unclear. CDR3 region: CASSSVASITDTQYF. Written as DNA, the CDR3 is TGTGCCAGCAGTTCCGTGGCCTCCATCACAGATACGCAGTATTTT.